This T cell receptor (beta chain) was found in a study of blood T cell repertoires in COVID-19. Study details: Acute-phase and convalescent COVID-19 samples originated in the United States, Italy and Spain.

The repertoire was sequenced with immunoSEQ multiplex PCR; TCRdb's copy has only in-frame clones and lacks some. Of about 110,000 clones in the sample, about nine tenths were seen once. The CDR3 is made up of 11 amino acids. Trimming took off 1 base at V and 9 bases at J, with 7 bases between the two ends. The germline gives CDR1 SGHVS, CDR2 FQNEAQ. The TCR sequence derives from a human donor in a cohort sampled during active COVID-19. Sequences were obtained from peripheral blood. The J gene is TRBJ2-7, the V gene TRBV7-8; D unresolved. The CDR3 DNA reads as TGTGCCAGCAGCTTAGGCACGGGGCAGTACTTC. The encoded protein is CASSLGTGQYF.